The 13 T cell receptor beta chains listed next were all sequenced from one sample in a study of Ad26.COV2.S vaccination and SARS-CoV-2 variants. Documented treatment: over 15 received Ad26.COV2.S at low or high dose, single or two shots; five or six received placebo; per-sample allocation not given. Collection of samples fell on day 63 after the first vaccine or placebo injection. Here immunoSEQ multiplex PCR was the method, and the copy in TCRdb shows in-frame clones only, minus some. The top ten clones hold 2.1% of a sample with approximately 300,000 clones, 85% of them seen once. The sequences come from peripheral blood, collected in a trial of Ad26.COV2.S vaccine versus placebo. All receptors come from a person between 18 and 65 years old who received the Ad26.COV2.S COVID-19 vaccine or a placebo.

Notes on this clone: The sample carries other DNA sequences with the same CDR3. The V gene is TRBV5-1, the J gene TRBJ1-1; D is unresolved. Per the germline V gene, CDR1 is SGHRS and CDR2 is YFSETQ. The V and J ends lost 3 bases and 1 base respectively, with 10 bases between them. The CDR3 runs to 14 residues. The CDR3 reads CASSYDGGNTEAFF. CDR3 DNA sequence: TGCGCCAGCAGCTACGACGGAGGGAACACTGAAGCTTTCTTT.

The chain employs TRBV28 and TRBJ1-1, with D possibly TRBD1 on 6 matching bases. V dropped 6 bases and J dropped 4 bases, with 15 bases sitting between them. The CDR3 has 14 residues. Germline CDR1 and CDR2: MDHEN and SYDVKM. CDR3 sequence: CASSPPQGGTEAFF. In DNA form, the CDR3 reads TGTGCCAGCAGCCCCCCACAGGGCGGCACTGAAGCTTTCTTT.

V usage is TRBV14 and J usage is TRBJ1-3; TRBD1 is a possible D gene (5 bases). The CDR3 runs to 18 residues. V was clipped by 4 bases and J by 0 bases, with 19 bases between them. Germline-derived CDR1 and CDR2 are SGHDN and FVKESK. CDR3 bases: TGTGCCAGCAGCCGGGGGTTTGTGGGGTCTAGCTCTGGAAACACCATATATTTT. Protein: CASSRGFVGSSSGNTIYF.

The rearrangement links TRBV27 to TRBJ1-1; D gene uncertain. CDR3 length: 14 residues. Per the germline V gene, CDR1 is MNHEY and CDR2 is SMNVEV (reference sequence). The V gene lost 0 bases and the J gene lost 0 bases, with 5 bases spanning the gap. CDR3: CASSLSSMNTEAFF. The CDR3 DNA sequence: TGTGCCAGCAGTTTATCTTCCATGAACACTGAAGCTTTCTTT.

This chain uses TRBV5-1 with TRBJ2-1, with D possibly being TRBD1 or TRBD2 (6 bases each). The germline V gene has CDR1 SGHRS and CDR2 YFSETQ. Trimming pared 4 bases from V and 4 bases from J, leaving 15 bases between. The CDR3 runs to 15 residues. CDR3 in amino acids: CASSGWGAGYNEQFF. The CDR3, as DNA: TGCGCCAGCAGCGGATGGGGGGCAGGTTACAATGAGCAGTTCTTC.

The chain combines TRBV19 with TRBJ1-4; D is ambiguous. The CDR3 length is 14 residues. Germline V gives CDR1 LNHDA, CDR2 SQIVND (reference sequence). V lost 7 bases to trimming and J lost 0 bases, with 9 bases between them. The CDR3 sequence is CASKVRATNEKLFF. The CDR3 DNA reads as TGTGCCAGTAAGGTTCGTGCAACTAATGAAAAACTGTTTTTT.

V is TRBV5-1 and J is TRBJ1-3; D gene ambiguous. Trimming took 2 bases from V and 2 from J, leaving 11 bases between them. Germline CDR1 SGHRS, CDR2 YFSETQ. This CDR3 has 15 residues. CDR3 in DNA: TGCGCCAGCAGCTTCGGCAGGTCAACTGGAAACACCATATATTTT. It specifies CASSFGRSTGNTIYF.

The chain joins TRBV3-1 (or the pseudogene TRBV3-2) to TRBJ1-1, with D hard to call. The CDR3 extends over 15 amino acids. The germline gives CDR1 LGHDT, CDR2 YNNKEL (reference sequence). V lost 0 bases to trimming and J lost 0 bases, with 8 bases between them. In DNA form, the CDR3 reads TGTGCCAGCAGCCAAGACGGATCCATGAACACTGAAGCTTTCTTT. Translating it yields CASSQDGSMNTEAFF.

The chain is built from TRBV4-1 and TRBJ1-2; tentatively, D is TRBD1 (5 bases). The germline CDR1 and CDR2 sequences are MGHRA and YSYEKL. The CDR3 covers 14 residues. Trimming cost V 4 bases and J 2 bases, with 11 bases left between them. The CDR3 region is CASSPTPGNYGYTF. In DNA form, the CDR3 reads TGCGCCAGCAGCCCCACCCCAGGGAACTATGGCTACACCTTC.

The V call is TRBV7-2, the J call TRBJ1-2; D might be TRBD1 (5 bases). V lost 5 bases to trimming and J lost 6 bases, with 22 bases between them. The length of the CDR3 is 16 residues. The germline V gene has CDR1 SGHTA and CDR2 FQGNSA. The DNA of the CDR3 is TGTGCCAGCAGCAAACGGACACCTGGAAGTCAGGATGGCTACACCTTC. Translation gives CASSKRTPGSQDGYTF.

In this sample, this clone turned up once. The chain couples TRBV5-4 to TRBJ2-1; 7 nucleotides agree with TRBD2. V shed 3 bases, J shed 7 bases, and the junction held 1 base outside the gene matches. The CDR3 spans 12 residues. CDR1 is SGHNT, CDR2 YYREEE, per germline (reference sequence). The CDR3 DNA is TGTGCCAGCAGCTGGACTAGGAATGAGCAGTTCTTC. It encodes CASSWTRNEQFF.

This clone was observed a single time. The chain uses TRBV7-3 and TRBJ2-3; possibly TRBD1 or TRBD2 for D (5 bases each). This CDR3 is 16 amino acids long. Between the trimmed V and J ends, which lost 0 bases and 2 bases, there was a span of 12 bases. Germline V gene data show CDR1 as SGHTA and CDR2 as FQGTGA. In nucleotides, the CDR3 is TGTGCCAGCAGCTTAACCGGGTGGGGGACCACAGATACGCAGTATTTT. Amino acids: CASSLTGWGTTDTQYF.

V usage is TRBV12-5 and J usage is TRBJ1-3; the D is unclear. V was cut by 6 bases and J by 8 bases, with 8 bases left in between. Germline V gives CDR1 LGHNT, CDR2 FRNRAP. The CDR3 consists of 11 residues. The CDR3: CASGRADTIYF. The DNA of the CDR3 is TGTGCTAGTGGCCGCGCGGACACCATATATTTT.